The entry that follows covers one T cell receptor (beta chain) sequence. The antigen remains unidentified. The CDR3 sequence is 16 residues long. J gave up 7 bases and V 5 bases, and 10 bases lay outside the gene matches. Germline V lookup: CDR1 MGHRA, CDR2 YSYEKL. The data are from a study of cytomegalovirus exposure and HLA in healthy donors. Notes on the study in general: Cytomegalovirus status was reportedly diagnosed by the classifier with high specificity and sensitivity. Later analysis demonstrated an association between a missense DCLRE1C variant and TCR beta V- and J-gene trimming.

Researchers ran the PCR with 60 Vbeta and 13 Jbeta primers. Clones were read by immunoSEQ multiplex PCR, and TCRdb kept only the in-frame ones, dropping some. The sample lists about 67,000 clones; 65% to 70% were seen once. Material: PBMCs. The rearrangement uses TRBV4-1 and TRBJ2-1; 11 bases map to TRBD2. This TCR was recovered from a woman aged 30 to 39 in good health and CMV-seronegative. The CDR3 region has the DNA TGCGCCAGCAGCACCCGAACTAGCGGGGGAAGGAATGAGCAGTTCTTC. It yields the protein CASSTRTSGGRNEQFF.